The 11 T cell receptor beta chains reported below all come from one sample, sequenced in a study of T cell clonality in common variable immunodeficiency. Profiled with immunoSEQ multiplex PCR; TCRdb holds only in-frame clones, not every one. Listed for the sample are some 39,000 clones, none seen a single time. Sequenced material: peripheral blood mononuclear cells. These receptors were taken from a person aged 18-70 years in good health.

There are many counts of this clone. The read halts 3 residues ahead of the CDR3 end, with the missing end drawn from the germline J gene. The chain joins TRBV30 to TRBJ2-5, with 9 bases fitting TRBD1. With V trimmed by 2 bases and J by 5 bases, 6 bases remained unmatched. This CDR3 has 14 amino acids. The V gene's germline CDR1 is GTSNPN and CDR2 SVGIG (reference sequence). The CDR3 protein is CAWSIQGAQETQYF. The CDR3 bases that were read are TGTGCCTGGAGTATACAGGGGGCTCAGGAGACC.

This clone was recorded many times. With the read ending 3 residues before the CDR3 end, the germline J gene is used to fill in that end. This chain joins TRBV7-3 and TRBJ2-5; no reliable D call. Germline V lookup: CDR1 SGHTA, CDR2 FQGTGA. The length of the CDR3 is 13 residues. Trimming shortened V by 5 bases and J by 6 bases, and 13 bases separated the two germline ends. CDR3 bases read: TGTGCCAGCAGCCGCACTCATTCAAAGACC. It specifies CASSRTHSKT. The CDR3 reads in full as CASSRTHSKTQYF.

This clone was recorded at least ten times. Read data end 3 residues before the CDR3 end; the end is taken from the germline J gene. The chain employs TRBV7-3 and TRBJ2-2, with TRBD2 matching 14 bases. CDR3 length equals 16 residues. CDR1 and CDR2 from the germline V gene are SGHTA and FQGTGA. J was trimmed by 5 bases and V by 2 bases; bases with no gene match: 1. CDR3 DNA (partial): TGTGCCAGCAGCTTAGGGACTAGCGGGAGTACCGGGGAG. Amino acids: CASSLGTSGSTGE. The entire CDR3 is CASSLGTSGSTGELFF.

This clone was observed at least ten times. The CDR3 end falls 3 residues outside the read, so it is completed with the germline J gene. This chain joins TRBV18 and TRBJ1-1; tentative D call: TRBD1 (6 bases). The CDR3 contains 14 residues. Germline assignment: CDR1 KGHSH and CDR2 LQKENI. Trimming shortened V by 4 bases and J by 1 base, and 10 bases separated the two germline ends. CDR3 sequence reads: CASSLQQGNTEAFF. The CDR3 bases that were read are TGTGCCAGCTCACTCCAACAGGGGAACACTGAA.

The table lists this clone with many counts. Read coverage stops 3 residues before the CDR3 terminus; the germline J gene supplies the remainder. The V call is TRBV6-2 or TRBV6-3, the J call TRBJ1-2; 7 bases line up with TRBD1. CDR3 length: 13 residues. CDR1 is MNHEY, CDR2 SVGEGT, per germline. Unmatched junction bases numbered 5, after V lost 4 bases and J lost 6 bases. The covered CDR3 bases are TGTGCCAGCAGTTTGACAGGGTCGGATGGC. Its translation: CASSLTGSDG. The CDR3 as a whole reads CASSLTGSDGYTF.

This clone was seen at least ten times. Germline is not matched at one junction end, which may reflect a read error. CDR3 sequence: CASSQETGASYEQYF. The covered CDR3 bases are TGCGCCAGCAGCCAAGAGACAGGGGCGAGCTACGAG. The gene calls are TRBV4-2 and TRBJ2-7, with TRBD1 matching over 8 bases. With the read ending 3 residues before the CDR3 end, the germline J gene is used to fill in that end. The CDR3 covers 15 residues. Germline V gives CDR1 LGHNA, CDR2 YNFKEQ.

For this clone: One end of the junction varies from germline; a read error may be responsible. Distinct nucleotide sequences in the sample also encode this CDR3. The sequenced part of the CDR3 DNA is TGTGCCAGCAGTCCGGGACAGGGGCCGGGAAACACT. Translated, it gives CASSPGQGPGNT. The full CDR3 reads CASSPGQGPGNTIYF. The chain uses TRBV11-3 and TRBJ1-3; 10 bases agree with TRBD1. The read gets to within 3 residues of the CDR3 end, and the germline J gene fills in the rest. Germline loops: CDR1 SGHNT, CDR2 YENEEA. This CDR3 comprises 15 residues.

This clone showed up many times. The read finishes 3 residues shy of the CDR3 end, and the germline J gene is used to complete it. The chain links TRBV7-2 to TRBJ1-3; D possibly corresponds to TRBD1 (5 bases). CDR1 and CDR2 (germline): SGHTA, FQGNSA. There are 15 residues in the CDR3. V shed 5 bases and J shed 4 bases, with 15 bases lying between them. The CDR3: CASSIPGALGNTIYF. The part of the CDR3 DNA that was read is TGTGCCAGCAGCATCCCTGGGGCATTAGGAAACACC.

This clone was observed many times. The CDR3 DNA, read in part, is TGTGCCAGCAGTCGGGACAGGGGACGGCATGAG. Amino acids: CASSRDRGRHE. The CDR3 as a whole reads CASSRDRGRHEQFF. V gene TRBV28 combines with J gene TRBJ2-1, with 10 positions matching TRBD1. Sequencing ends 3 residues short of the CDR3 end; the germline J gene provides the rest. In germline, CDR1 is MDHEN, CDR2 SYDVKM. Trimming at V came to 5 bases and at J to 8 bases, leaving 6 bases not matched to a gene. The CDR3 is 14 amino acids.

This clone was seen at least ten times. The CDR3 DNA, read in part, is TGTGCCAGCAGGGATGGTGGCGAAAAA. It is translated as CASRDGGEK. In full, the CDR3 reads CASRDGGEKLFF. This rearrangement joins TRBV19 to TRBJ1-4; D possibly corresponds to TRBD1 (5 bases). The read terminates 3 residues before the CDR3 end, so the remaining end is supplied by the germline J gene. The CDR3 sequence is 12 residues long. Trimming removed 9 bases at V and 8 bases at J, with 13 bases between. The V gene's germline CDR1 is LNHDA and CDR2 SQIVND (reference sequence).

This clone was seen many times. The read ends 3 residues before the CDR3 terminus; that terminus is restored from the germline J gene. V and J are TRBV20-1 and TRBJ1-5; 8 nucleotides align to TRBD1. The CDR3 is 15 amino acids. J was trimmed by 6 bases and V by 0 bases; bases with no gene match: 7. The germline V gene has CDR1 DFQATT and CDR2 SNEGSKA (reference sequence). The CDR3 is CSAREVRGQGQPQHF. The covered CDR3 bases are TGCAGTGCTAGAGAGGTCAGGGGGCAGGGTCAGCCC.